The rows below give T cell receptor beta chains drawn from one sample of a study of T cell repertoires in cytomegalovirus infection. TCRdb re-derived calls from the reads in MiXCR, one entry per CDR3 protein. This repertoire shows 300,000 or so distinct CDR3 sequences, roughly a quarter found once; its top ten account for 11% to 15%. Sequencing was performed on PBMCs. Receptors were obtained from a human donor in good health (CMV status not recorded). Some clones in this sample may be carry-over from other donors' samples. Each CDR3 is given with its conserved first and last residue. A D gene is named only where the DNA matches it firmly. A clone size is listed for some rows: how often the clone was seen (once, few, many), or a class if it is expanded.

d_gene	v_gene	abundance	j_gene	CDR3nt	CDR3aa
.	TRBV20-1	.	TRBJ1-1	TGCAGTGCTAGGGTCTCCACAGGGCCCGACGAAGCTTTCTTT	CSARVSTGPDEAFF
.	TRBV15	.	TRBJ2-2	TGTGCCACCAGCAGAGATCAATGGGGACTCACAAACACCGGGGAGCTGTTTTTT	CATSRDQWGLTNTGELFF
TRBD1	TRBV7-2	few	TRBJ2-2	TGTGCCAGCAGCTTAGCGGCAGGGGGACCCGGGGAGCTGGTTTTT	CASSLAAGGPGELVF
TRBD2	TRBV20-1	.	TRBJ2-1	TGCAGTGCGGTGGCGTTTAGCGGGGTCAGCTCCTACAATGAGCAGTTCTTC	CSAVAFSGVSSYNEQFF
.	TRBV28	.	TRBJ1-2	TGTGCCAGTGAGTCCAACTATGGCTACACCTTC	CASESNYGYTF
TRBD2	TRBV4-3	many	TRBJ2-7	TGCGCCAGCAGCCAAGTTAGCGGGACGACCTCCTACGAGCAGTACTTC	CASSQVSGTTSYEQYF
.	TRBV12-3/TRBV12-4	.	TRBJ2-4	TGTGCCAGCAGTCCAAGGGGTCTAAACATTCAGTACTTC	CASSPRGLNIQYF
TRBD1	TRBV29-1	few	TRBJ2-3	TGCAGCGTTGAGGTTAGAGGGGGCGATGCAGATACGCAGTATTTT	CSVEVRGGDADTQYF
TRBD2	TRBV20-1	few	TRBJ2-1	TGCAGTGCTCGGGCTGAGACTAGCGGGAGGGCCGGGGAGCAGTTCTTC	CSARAETSGRAGEQFF
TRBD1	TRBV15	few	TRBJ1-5	TGTGCCACCAGCAGAGATCGGACAGGTAGCAATCAGCCCCAGCATTTT	CATSRDRTGSNQPQHF
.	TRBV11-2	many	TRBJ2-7	TGTGCCAGCAGCTCACCGGGGCAGTCCAACGAGCAGTACTTC	CASSSPGQSNEQYF
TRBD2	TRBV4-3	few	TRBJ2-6	TGCGCCAGCAGCCGATACTTAGCGGGAGGGAATGGGGCCAACGTCCTGACTTTC	CASSRYLAGGNGANVLTF
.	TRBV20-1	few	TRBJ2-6	TGCAGTGCTAGGGAAGCTGGGGCCAACGTCCTGACTTTC	CSAREAGANVLTF
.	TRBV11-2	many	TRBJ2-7	TGTGCCAGCAGCTTAGATCTGGGAGCCGAGCAGTACTTC	CASSLDLGAEQYF
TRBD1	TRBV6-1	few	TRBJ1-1	TGTGCCAGCAGTGTACAGGGGCTGAAGACTGAAGCTTTCTTT	CASSVQGLKTEAFF
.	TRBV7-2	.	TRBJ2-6	TGTGCCGGTAGAGGAGGGGCTGGGGCCAACGTCCTGACTTTC	CAGRGGAGANVLTF
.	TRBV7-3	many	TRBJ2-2	TGTGCCAGCAGCGTAGGGGCAGGGTTCTCGGGGGAGCTGTTTTTT	CASSVGAGFSGELFF
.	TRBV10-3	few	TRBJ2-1	TGTGCCATCAGTGATCCTGCGATTGGCGTCGATGAGCAGTTCTTC	CAISDPAIGVDEQFF